The source of this TCR beta chain is a study of blood T cell repertoires in COVID-19. Across the study: Sources were T cells, B-cell-depleted T cells, or PBMCs; the material itself was cDNA or gDNA.

In the original workflow: Counts of nucleated cells, estimated from reference gene primer amplification, were obtained. The protocol was immunoSEQ multiplex PCR, while the TCRdb copy is restricted to in-frame clones and leaves out a portion. That table furnishes V, J and clone size, whereas the DNA furnished D and trimming. The data contain over 200,000 clones, 81% of them seen just once; the ten biggest clones take up 8.5% to 10%. Only a few counts were recorded for this clone. V was trimmed by 0 bases and J by 0 bases, leaving 10 bases between them. The germline CDR1 and CDR2 sequences are SGHKS and YYEKEE (reference sequence). The CDR3 extends over 16 amino acids. The participants were between roughly 18 and 100 years old and came from roughly 24 US areas.

This rearrangement joins TRBV5-5 to TRBJ1-3; no clear D gene. The receptor comes from a woman aged 45-59 years with acute COVID-19. The sequenced material came from PBMCs or T cells enriched from blood (not recorded which). CDR3 nucleotide sequence: TGTGCCAGCAGCTTGGCGACGGAGAGCTCTGGAAACACCATATATTTT. Its translation is CASSLATESSGNTIYF.